This TCR beta chain was found in a study of T cell changes during pregnancy in multiple sclerosis. The repertoire was sequenced with immunoSEQ multiplex PCR; TCRdb's copy has only in-frame clones and lacks some. The table records 70,000 to 100,000 clones, roughly 90% of them present only once. Germline-derived CDR1 and CDR2 are LNHDA and SQIVND (reference sequence). The CDR3 covers 16 residues. V was shortened by 0 bases and J by 5 bases, with 16 bases between the two germline ends. The specimen comprised peripheral blood, sampled in the first trimester of pregnancy. This receptor was obtained from a female donor with multiple sclerosis, enrolled in a pregnancy study. The chain employs TRBV19 and TRBJ1-1, with D possibly being TRBD1 (5 bases). CDR3 bases: TGTGCCAGTAGTATAGACGGGGCAGGGAGGATTACTGAAGCTTTCTTT. This encodes CASSIDGAGRITEAFF.